The text below deals with one T cell receptor beta chain. As yet, its antigen is unknown. This entry is derived from a study of human T cells and chemical hapten exposure. Study-level findings and limits: Alopecia in all donors means immunity may differ from healthy individuals.

The V and J ends lost 4 bases and 2 bases, in that order; junction bases with no gene match: 7. The CDR3 contains 16 residues. The germline V gene has CDR1 KGHSH and CDR2 LQKENI. Individual cDNA molecules (in the library) carried attached unique molecular identifiers. TCRdb called the RACE reads again in MiXCR, with one record for every CDR3 protein. The top ten hold under 8.5% of the sample, which has around 190,000 distinct CDR3 sequences, around 24% seen once. As to time point: patch test 1, 2 weeks after DPC sensitization. The sample's treatment: therapeutic diphenylcyclopropenone sensitization with weekly scalp DPC.

The sequencing used whole blood, collected in connection with sensitization to the hapten diphenylcyclopropenone (DPC). The chain recombines TRBV18 with TRBJ1-5, with TRBD1 identical over 8 bases. The sequence derives from a woman aged 45 to 65 with alopecia areata. Some clones in this sample may be carry-over from other donors' samples. The CDR3 sequence: CASSQPGGVGNQPQHF. CDR3 DNA: TGTGCCAGCTCACAACCAGGGGGCGTCGGCAATCAGCCCCAGCATTTT.